This T cell receptor beta chain was recorded in a study of CD8+ T cells in alopecia areata. Study details: Patients remained on tofacitinib for 6 to 18 months and then went 6 months without it. Regarding the study as a whole: Mice showed clearer TCR sharing than patients did, a gap that was possibly HLA-related.

This CDR3 has 12 amino acids. CDR1 MNHNY and CDR2 SVGAGI come from the germline V gene (reference sequence). Extraction and reverse transcription of RNA yielded cDNA as the sequencing template. Produced via immunoSEQ multiplex PCR; TCRdb's table is partial and in-frame only. The sample includes about 150,000 clones, around 87% of them seen just once. The researchers isolated CD4+ and CD8+ T cells from PBMCs by sorting. Comment on this clone: As yet, its antigen is unknown. A read error may produce the germline difference seen at one junction end.

This receptor was taken from a human donor with alopecia areata. The rearrangement links TRBV6-6 to TRBJ2-7; D possibly matches TRBD1 or TRBD2 (5 bases each). The source material was CD8+ T cells sorted from blood, sampled at week 0. The CDR3 DNA is TGTGCCAGCAGTTACGGATCGGGGCAGTGGGGATTC. This encodes CASSYGSGQWGF.